The T cell receptor (beta chain) described here comes from a study of cytomegalovirus exposure and HLA in healthy donors. V trimming: 5 bases; J trimming: 0 bases; junction bases outside the gene matches: 7. Germline V gene sequence: CDR1 SGHRS, CDR2 YFSETQ. The length of the CDR3 is 15 residues. Findings of the study overall: The study found most TCR sequences rare, yet found some public TCRs in many donors.

60 Vbeta and 13 Jbeta primers were used in PCR. Produced via immunoSEQ multiplex PCR; TCRdb's table is partial and in-frame only. The data show about 160,000 clones, 85% seen once. Concerning this clone itself: Its antigen remains unknown.

This chain uses TRBV5-1 with TRBJ1-1; 7 nucleotides match TRBD1. The origin of this receptor is a boy between 2 and 15 years old in good health and CMV-seronegative. The sequencing sample was made of PBMCs. The CDR3 bases are TGCGCCAGCAGGTTTGATACAGGGGTGAACACTGAAGCTTTCTTT. This gives the protein CASRFDTGVNTEAFF. The full variable domain, in which reference TRBV5-1 and TRBJ1-1 provide the parts outside the CDR3, is KAGVTQTPRYLIKTRGQQVTLSCSPISGHRSVSWYQQTPGQGLQFLFEYFSETQRNKGNFPGRFSGRQFSNSRSEMNVSTLELGDSALYLCASRFDTGVNTEAFFGQGTRLTVV.